Presented here are 21 T cell receptor beta chains from one specimen sequenced in a study of blood T cell repertoires in COVID-19 (dated by TCRdb to the early 2020s). Receptor amplification or capture employed the immunoSEQ multiplex PCR assay. The table was pulled from immuneACCESS by TCRdb, which kept in-frame rearrangements only. Such tables lose some clones; where checked, under half of the loss comes from unresolved V genes, and the rest has no known cause. The sample table contains roughly 280,000 clones; only one count was recorded for around 84% of them. Roughly 5.6% of the sample comes from the top ten. Specimen: peripheral blood. These receptors all stem from a woman in her sixties with COVID-19, enrolled during active disease.

The chain is built from TRBV24-1 and TRBJ2-3; the match to TRBD2 covers 10 bases. CDR3 length equals 17 residues. V was pared by 4 bases and J by 0 bases, with 6 bases of the junction left unmatched. CDR1 and CDR2 from the germline V gene are KGHDR and SFDVKD. The CDR3 loop is CATSDSGLAVSTDTQYF. For the CDR3, the DNA is TGTGCCACCAGTGACTCCGGACTAGCGGTTAGCACAGATACGCAGTATTTT.

The chain couples TRBV25-1 to TRBJ2-7; D perhaps matches TRBD2 (6 bases). V lost 6 bases, J lost 5 bases, and 14 bases lay in between. CDR1 is MGHDK and CDR2 is SYGVNS in the germline V gene. The CDR3 is 13 amino acids. The CDR3, as DNA: TGTGCCAGCAGCACGGGGGTCCTGGACGAGCAGTACTTC. Translating it yields CASSTGVLDEQYF.

This clone was counted a single time. The chain combines TRBV5-6 with TRBJ2-5, with D possibly matching TRBD1 (6 bases). Trimming left V 0 bases short and J 3 bases short, with 12 bases between. CDR1 is SGHDT and CDR2 is YYEEEE in the germline V gene. This CDR3 is 15 amino acids long. The CDR3 bases are TGTGCCAGCAGCTTGGAAATTTCAGGGGAAGAGACCCAGTACTTC. This sequence encodes CASSLEISGEETQYF.

The count of this clone is one. Distinct nucleotide sequences in the sample also encode this CDR3. V and J are TRBV6-5 and TRBJ2-1; D is uncertain. Germline lookup yields CDR1 MNHEY and CDR2 SVGAGI. The CDR3 is 14 residues long. Trimming shortened V by 6 bases and J by 0 bases, and 9 bases separated the two germline ends. The CDR3 is CASRLRGSYNEQFF. The CDR3 DNA is TGTGCCAGCAGACTACGAGGCTCCTACAATGAGCAGTTCTTC.

The CDR3 nucleotides are TGTGCCAGCAGCTTAACCTTAGGCCGGGGGGTCATGACTGAAGCTTTCTTT. Protein product: CASSLTLGRGVMTEAFF. The rearrangement joins TRBV7-3 to TRBJ1-1, with D maybe TRBD1 (5 bases). V was clipped by 0 bases and J by 5 bases, with 19 bases between them. The CDR3 is 17 residues long. Germline CDR1 reads SGHTA; CDR2 reads FQGTGA.

The chain is built from TRBV30 and TRBJ1-5, with 7 bases matching TRBD1. CDR1 is GTSNPN and CDR2 is SVGIG in the germline V gene (reference sequence). V dropped 3 bases and J dropped 3; count of bases not matched to a gene: 2. This CDR3 spans 13 amino acids. The CDR3 spells CAWSTGVNQPQHF. CDR3 DNA sequence: TGTGCCTGGAGCACAGGGGTCAATCAGCCCCAGCATTTT.

The V and J genes are TRBV28 and TRBJ1-5; D not resolved. This CDR3 region has 12 residues. Germline CDR1 is MDHEN and CDR2 is SYDVKM. The V and J ends lost 6 bases and 7 bases respectively, with 10 bases between them. The CDR3 spells CASSFLRQPQHF. CDR3 sequence (DNA): TGTGCCAGCAGCTTTCTAAGACAGCCCCAGCATTTT. The full variable domain, in which reference TRBV28 and TRBJ1-5 provide the parts outside the CDR3, is DVKVTQSSRYLVKRTGEKVFLECVQDMDHENMFWYRQDPGLGLRLIYFSYDVKMKEKGDIPEGYSVSREKKERFSLILESASTNQTSMYLCASSFLRQPQHFGDGTRLSIL.

The chain carries TRBV5-6 and TRBJ2-1, with 7 positions matching TRBD1. This CDR3 has 15 amino acids. The V and J ends lost 0 bases and 6 bases, in that order; junction bases with no gene match: 6. Germline V gene sequence: CDR1 SGHDT, CDR2 YYEEEE. This chain's CDR3 is CASSLDKGAGNEQFF. As DNA, the CDR3 is TGTGCCAGCAGCTTGGATAAGGGGGCCGGCAATGAGCAGTTCTTC. Variable domain in full (rest from reference TRBV5-6 and TRBJ2-1): DAGVTQSPTHLIKTRGQQVTLRCSPKSGHDTVSWYQQALGQGPQFIFQYYEEEERQRGNFPDRFSGHQFPNYSSELNVNALLLGDSALYLCASSLDKGAGNEQFFGPGTRLTVL.

The chain is built from TRBV7-2 and TRBJ2-5, with 7 bases aligning to TRBD2. V dropped 1 base and J dropped 5; count of bases not matched to a gene: 7. Per germline, CDR1 SGHTA and CDR2 FQGNSA. The CDR3 sequence is 15 residues long. In DNA form, the CDR3 reads TGTGCCAGCAGCTTAGGGGGCGGGAGAAGGGAGACCCAGTACTTC. Amino acids: CASSLGGGRRETQYF.

CDR3 nucleotides: TGTGCCAGCAGCTTTATGAGTTTGCGGCTTCAAGAGACCCAGTACTTC. It translates to CASSFMSLRLQETQYF. The rearrangement links TRBV7-2 to TRBJ2-5; D gene ambiguous. Germline V gene lookup returns CDR1 SGHTA and CDR2 FQGNSA. Trimming left V 3 bases short and J 2 bases short, with 16 bases between. The CDR3 sequence is 16 residues long. Variable domain in full (rest from reference TRBV7-2 and TRBJ2-5): GAGVSQSPSNKVTEKGKDVELRCDPISGHTALYWYRQSLGQGLEFLIYFQGNSAPDKSGLPSDRFSAERTGGSVSTLTIQRTQQEDSAVYLCASSFMSLRLQETQYFGPGTRLLVL.

This chain connects TRBV19 to TRBJ2-1; 10 nucleotides match TRBD2. V lost 2 bases to trimming and J lost 6 bases; unmatched junction nucleotides: 10. Germline values: CDR1 LNHDA, CDR2 SQIVND (reference sequence). The CDR3 sequence is 17 residues long. The CDR3 here is CASSINSRLAGANEQFF. In DNA form, the CDR3 reads TGTGCCAGTAGTATAAATTCGCGGCTAGCGGGGGCCAATGAGCAGTTCTTC.

This clone was recorded a few times. The CDR3 loop reads CASSIKGDYGYTF. In nucleotides, the CDR3 is TGTGCCAGTAGTATTAAAGGGGACTATGGCTACACCTTC. J is TRBJ1-2 and V is TRBV19; D is perhaps TRBD1 (5 bases). V lost 3 bases and J 3 bases, leaving 8 bases between the germline ends. This CDR3 is 13 amino acids long. Germline assignment: CDR1 LNHDA and CDR2 SQIVND (reference sequence).

This chain links TRBV15 with TRBJ2-7, with D perhaps TRBD2 (6 bases). V was cut by 5 bases and J by 0 bases, with 14 bases left in between. This CDR3 has 15 residues. Germline V gene data show CDR1 as LNHNV and CDR2 as YYDKDF (reference sequence). CDR3 coding DNA: TGTGCCACCAGCGCGTTTAATAGCGGCTCCTACGAGCAGTACTTC. Translating it yields CATSAFNSGSYEQYF.

The chain links TRBV5-1 to TRBJ1-6; possibly TRBD1 for D (6 bases). The germline CDR1 and CDR2 sequences are SGHRS and YFSETQ. The germline V and J ends were trimmed by 5 bases and 9 bases, with 18 bases remaining between them. The CDR3 runs 15 residues. In nucleotides, the CDR3 is TGCGCCAGCAGTCCGAATACAGGGAACGGTTCACCCCTCCACTTT. Translation gives CASSPNTGNGSPLHF. Full variable domain (remainder filled in from reference TRBV5-1 and TRBJ1-6): KAGVTQTPRYLIKTRGQQVTLSCSPISGHRSVSWYQQTPGQGLQFLFEYFSETQRNKGNFPGRFSGRQFSNSRSEMNVSTLELGDSALYLCASSPNTGNGSPLHFGNGTRLTVT.

The chain is built from TRBV29-1 and TRBJ2-7, with TRBD1 matching 7 bases. V trimming: 7 bases; J trimming: 2 bases; junction bases outside the gene matches: 5. This CDR3 spans 12 amino acids. Germline CDR1 SQVTM, CDR2 ANQGSEA. CDR3 residues: CSAQGPAYEQYF. DNA of the CDR3: TGCAGCGCACAGGGGCCCGCCTACGAGCAGTACTTC.

The rearrangement joins TRBV6-2 or TRBV6-3 to TRBJ1-5, with unresolved D. This CDR3 comprises 14 residues. V lost 6 bases and J lost 7, with 16 bases in between. CDR1 is MNHEY and CDR2 is SVGEGT in the germline V gene. DNA for the CDR3: TGTGCCAGCAGCTCCCTAGCCGCGGGACAGCCCCAGCATTTT. Its protein is CASSSLAAGQPQHF.

V and J are TRBV5-6 and TRBJ2-2; TRBD2 might be the D (7 bases). This CDR3 has 17 amino acids. V shed 4 bases and J shed 5 bases, with 21 bases lying between them. The germline gives CDR1 SGHDT, CDR2 YYEEEE. The CDR3 is CASSPPGGRLWTGELFF. The CDR3 DNA reads TGTGCCAGCAGCCCCCCCGGGGGGCGTCTCTGGACCGGGGAGCTGTTTTTT.

This chain links TRBV7-8 with TRBJ2-7, with 8 bases identical to TRBD2. V was clipped by 1 base and J by 7 bases; unmatched bases: 15. Germline lookup yields CDR1 SGHVS and CDR2 FQNEAQ. CDR3 length equals 17 residues. CDR3 bases: TGTGCCAGCAGCTTAGGGGGTAGCGGGACCTTGGCGGGTGAGCAGTACTTC. Translating gives CASSLGGSGTLAGEQYF. Full variable domain (rest looked up from reference TRBV7-8 and TRBJ2-7): GAGVSQSPRYKVAKRGQDVALRCDPISGHVSLFWYQQALGQGPEFLTYFQNEAQLDKSGLPSDRFFAERPEGSVSTLKIQRTQQEDSAVYLCASSLGGSGTLAGEQYFGPGTRLTVT.

J is TRBJ1-5 and V is TRBV19; D possibly corresponds to TRBD1 (6 bases). Germline CDR1 reads LNHDA; CDR2 reads SQIVND (reference sequence). Trimming shortened V by 6 bases and J by 0 bases, and 18 bases separated the two germline ends. This CDR3 is 17 amino acids long. The CDR3 is CASSPRQATLSNQPQHF. DNA for the CDR3: TGTGCCAGTAGCCCCAGACAGGCGACCCTTAGCAATCAGCCCCAGCATTTT.

The chain links TRBV5-4 to TRBJ1-1; D gene uncertain. With 6 bases removed from V and 3 bases from J, the gap between germline ends came to 12 bases. CDR1 SGHNT and CDR2 YYREEE come from the germline V gene (reference sequence). The CDR3 covers 13 residues. In DNA, the CDR3 is TGTGCCAGCACCCGGAGGCCAGACACTGAAGCTTTCTTT. Protein: CASTRRPDTEAFF.

This clone was picked up one time. The CDR3 DNA is TGTGCCAGCAGTCCTGACAGAATCTATGGCTACACCTTC. This sequence encodes CASSPDRIYGYTF. The V and J genes are TRBV28 and TRBJ1-2; weak D call: TRBD1 (5 bases). CDR1 and CDR2 from the germline V gene are MDHEN and SYDVKM. CDR3 length: 13 amino acids. Deletions cut 5 bases from V and 4 bases from J, with 11 bases between.